This T cell receptor beta chain originates from a study of CD8 T cells in ankylosing spondylitis. Overall study results and limits: Clones tied to disease were said to be significantly enriched in matched ankylosing spondylitis synovial fluid. What seemed typical of ankylosing spondylitis blood was a TCR beta motif built from 7 or 8 highly homologous variants.

This CDR3 comprises 14 residues. V was clipped by 3 bases and J by 7 bases, with 13 bases between them. TCRdb fed the 5' RACE reads into MiXCR, producing one record per CDR3 protein. Of about 150,000 distinct CDR3 sequences in the sample, approximately 10% were seen once. Comments on this clonotype: The antigen remains undetermined.

The receptor comes from a female donor with ankylosing spondylitis or in good health (not recorded which). This chain joins TRBV12-3 or TRBV12-4 and TRBJ1-5; D perhaps matches TRBD1 (6 bases). The sample taken for sequencing was blood, either unsorted or a sorted T cell fraction (not recorded which). DNA for the CDR3: TGTGCCAGCAGTTTGACAGGTCGTATCCAGCCCCAGCATTTT. Protein product: CASSLTGRIQPQHF.